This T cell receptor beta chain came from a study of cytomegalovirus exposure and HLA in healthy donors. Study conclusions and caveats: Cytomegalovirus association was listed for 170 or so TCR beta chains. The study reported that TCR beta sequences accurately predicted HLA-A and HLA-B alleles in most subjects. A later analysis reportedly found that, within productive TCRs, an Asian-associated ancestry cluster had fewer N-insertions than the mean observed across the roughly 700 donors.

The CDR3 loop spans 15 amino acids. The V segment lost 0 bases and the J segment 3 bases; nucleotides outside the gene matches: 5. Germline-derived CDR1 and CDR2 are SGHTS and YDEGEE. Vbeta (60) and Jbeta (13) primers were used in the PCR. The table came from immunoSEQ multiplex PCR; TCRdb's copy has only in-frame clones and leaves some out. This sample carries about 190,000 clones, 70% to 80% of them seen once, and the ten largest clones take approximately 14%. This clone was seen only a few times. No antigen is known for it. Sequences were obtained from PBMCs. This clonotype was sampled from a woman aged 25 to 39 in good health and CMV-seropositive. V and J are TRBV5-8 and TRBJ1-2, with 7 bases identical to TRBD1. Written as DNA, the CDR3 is TGTGCCAGCAGCTTGGTTGGGGACAGAGACTATGGCTACACCTTC. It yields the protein CASSLVGDRDYGYTF.